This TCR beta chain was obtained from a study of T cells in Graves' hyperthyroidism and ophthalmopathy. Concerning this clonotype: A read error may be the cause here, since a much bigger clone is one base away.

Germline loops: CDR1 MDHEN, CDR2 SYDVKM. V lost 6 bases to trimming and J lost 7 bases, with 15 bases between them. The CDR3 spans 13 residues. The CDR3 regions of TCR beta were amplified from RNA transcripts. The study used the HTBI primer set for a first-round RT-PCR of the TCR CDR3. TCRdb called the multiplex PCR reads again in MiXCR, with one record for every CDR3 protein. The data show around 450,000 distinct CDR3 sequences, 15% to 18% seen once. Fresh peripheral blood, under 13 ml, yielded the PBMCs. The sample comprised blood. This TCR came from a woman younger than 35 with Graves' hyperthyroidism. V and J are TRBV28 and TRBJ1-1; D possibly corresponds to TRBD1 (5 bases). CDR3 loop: CASRARDWYEAFF. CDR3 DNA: TGTGCCAGCAGAGCCCGGGACTGGTATGAAGCTTTCTTT.